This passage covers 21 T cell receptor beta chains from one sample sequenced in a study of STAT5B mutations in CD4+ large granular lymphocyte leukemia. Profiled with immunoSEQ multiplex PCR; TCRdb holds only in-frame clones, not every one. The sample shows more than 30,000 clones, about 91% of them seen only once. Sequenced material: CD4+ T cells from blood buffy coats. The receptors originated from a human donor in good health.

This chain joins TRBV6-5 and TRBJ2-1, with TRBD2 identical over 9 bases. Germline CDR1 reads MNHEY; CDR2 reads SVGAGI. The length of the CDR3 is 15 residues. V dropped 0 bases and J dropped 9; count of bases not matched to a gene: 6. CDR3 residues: CASSYSVGAGGEQFF. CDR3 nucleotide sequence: TGTGCCAGCAGTTACTCGGTCGGAGCGGGGGGTGAGCAGTTCTTC.

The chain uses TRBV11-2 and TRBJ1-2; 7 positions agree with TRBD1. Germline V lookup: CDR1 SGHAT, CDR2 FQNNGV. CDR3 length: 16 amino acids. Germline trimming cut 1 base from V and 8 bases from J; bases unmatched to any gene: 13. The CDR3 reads CASSLGLTRDSGGYTF. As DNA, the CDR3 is TGTGCCAGCAGCTTAGGCCTGACCCGGGACAGCGGGGGCTACACCTTC. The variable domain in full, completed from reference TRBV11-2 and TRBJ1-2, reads EAGVAQSPRYKIIEKRQSVAFWCNPISGHATLYWYQQILGQGPKLLIQFQNNGVVDDSQLPKDRFSAERLKGVDSTLKIQPAKLEDSAVYLCASSLGLTRDSGGYTFGSGTRLTVV.

Here the CDR3 DNA reads TGTGCCTGGAGTGATGGGGCCTCCTACGAGCAGTACTTC. Its protein product is CAWSDGASYEQYF. This chain connects TRBV30 to TRBJ2-7, with TRBD1 as a possible D gene (5 bases). CDR1 is GTSNPN and CDR2 is SVGIG in the germline V gene (reference sequence). Trimming took off 1 base at V and 0 bases at J, with 7 bases between the two ends. CDR3 length: 13 residues.

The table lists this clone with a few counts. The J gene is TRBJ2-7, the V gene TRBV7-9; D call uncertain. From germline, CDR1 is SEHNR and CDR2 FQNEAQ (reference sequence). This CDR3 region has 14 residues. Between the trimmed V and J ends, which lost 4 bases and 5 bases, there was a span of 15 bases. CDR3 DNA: TGTGCCAGCAGCTCACTCCGACGCAAACACGAGCAGTACTTC. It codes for CASSSLRRKHEQYF.

CDR3 region: CASSLEGLLPRGMRNTEAFF. In DNA form, the CDR3 reads TGTGCCAGCAGCCTGGAGGGACTCCTGCCGAGGGGTATGAGGAACACTGAAGCTTTCTTT. The chain has TRBV5-5 and TRBJ1-1; a weak D match, TRBD1 (5 bases). Trimming removed 4 bases at V and 1 base at J, with 29 bases between. Per germline, CDR1 SGHKS and CDR2 YYEKEE (reference sequence). The CDR3 is 20 residues long.

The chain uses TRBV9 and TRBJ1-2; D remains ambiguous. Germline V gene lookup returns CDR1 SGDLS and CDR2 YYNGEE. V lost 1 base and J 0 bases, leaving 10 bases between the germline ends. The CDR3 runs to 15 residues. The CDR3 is CASSVTLETNYGYTF. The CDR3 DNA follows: TGTGCCAGCAGCGTAACCCTTGAGACTAACTATGGCTACACCTTC.

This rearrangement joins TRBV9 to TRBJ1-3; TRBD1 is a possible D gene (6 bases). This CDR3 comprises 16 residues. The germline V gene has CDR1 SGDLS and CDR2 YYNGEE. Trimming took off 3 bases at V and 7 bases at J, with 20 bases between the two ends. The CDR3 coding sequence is TGTGCCAGCAGCGCCACGATAACAGGGAAGGGGAACACCATATATTTT. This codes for CASSATITGKGNTIYF.

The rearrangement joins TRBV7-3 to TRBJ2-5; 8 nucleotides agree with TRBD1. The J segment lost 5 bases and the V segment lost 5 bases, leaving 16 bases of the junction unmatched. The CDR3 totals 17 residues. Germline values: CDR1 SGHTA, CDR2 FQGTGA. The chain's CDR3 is CASSVGSLQGVGETQYF. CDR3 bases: TGTGCCAGCAGCGTAGGATCGTTACAGGGGGTTGGGGAGACCCAGTACTTC.

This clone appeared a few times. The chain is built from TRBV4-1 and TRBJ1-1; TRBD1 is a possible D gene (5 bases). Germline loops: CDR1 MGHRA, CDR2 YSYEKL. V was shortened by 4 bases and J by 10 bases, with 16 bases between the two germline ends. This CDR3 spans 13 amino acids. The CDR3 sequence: CASSPIGGNRAFF. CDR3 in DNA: TGCGCCAGCAGCCCAATCGGGGGTAATCGAGCTTTCTTT.

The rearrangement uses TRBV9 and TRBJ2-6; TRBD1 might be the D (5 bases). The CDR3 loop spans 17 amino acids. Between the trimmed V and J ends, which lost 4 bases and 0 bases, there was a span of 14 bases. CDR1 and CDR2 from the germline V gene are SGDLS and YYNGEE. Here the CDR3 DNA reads TGTGCCAGCAGCAGATTCGGACACCTCTCTGGGGCCAACGTCCTGACTTTC. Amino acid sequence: CASSRFGHLSGANVLTF.

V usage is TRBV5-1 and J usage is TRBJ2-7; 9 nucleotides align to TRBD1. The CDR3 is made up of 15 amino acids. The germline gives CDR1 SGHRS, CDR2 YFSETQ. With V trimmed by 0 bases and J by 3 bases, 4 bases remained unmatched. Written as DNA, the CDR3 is TGCGCCAGCAGCTTGGCCGAGGGACAGGGCTACGAGCAGTACTTC. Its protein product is CASSLAEGQGYEQYF.

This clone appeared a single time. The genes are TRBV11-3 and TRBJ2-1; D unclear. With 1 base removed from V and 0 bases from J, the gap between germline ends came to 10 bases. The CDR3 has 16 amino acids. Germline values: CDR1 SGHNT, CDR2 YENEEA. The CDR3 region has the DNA TGTGCCAGCAGCTTAGGTGGAGCAGGCTCCTACAATGAGCAGTTCTTC. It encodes CASSLGGAGSYNEQFF.

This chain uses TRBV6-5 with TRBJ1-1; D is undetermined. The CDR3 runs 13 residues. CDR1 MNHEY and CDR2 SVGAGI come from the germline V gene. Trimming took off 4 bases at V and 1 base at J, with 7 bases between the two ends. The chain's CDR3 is CASSLAGNTEAFF. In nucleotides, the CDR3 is TGTGCCAGCAGTTTAGCAGGGAACACTGAAGCTTTCTTT.

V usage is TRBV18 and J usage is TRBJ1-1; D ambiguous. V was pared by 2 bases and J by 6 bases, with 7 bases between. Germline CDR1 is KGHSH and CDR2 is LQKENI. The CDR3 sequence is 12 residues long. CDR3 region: CASSPSEAEAFF. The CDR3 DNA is TGTGCCAGCTCACCATCGGAGGCTGAAGCTTTCTTT.

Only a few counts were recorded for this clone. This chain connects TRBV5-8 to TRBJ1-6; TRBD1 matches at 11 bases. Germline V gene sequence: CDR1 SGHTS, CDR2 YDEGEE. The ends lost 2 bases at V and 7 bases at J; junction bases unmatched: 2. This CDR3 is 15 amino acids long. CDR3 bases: TGTGCCAGCAGCTTCCGGGACAGGGGGAATTCACCCCTCCACTTT. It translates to CASSFRDRGNSPLHF.

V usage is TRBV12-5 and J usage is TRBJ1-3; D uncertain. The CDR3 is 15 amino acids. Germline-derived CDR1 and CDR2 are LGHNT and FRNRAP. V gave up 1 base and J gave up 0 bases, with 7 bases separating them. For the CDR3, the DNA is TGTGCTAGTGGTTTGGGGGCACACTCTGGAAACACCATATATTTT. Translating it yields CASGLGAHSGNTIYF.

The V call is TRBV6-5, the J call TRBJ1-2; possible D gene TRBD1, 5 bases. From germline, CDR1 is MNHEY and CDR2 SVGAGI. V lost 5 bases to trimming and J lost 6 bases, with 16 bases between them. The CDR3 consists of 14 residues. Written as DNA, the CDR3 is TGTGCCAGCAGTCGGGGGGAGGGGCGCAATGGCTACACCTTC. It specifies CASSRGEGRNGYTF.

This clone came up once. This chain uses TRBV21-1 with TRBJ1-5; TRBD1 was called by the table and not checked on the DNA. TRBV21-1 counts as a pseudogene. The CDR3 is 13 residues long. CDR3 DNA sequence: TGTGCCAGCAGCAAAGGACAGGGTCAGCCCCAGCATTTT. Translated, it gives CASSKGQGQPQHF.

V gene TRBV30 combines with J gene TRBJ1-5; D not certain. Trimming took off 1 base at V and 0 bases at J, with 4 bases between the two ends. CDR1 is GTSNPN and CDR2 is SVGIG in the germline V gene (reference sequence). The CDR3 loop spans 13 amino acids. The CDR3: CAWSDGSNQPQHF. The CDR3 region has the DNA TGTGCCTGGAGTGACGGTAGCAATCAGCCCCAGCATTTT.

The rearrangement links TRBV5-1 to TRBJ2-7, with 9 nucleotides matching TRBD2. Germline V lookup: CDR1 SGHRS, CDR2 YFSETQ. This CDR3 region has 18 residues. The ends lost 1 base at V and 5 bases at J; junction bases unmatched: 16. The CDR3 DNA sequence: TGCGCCAGCAGCTTGTTTGGCCTCAAAGCGGGAGGTGTCAACGAGCAGTACTTC. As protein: CASSLFGLKAGGVNEQYF.

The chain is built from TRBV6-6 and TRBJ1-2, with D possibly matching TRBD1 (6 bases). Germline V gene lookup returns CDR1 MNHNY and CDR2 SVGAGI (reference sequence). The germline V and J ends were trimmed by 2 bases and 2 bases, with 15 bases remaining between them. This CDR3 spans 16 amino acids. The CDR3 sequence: CASSYKGQGKNYGYTF. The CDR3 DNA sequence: TGTGCCAGCAGTTACAAAGGGCAGGGGAAAAACTATGGCTACACCTTC.